What follows are 5 T cell receptor beta chains derived from one specimen sequenced in a study of response to subunit inactivated influenza vaccine. Via MiXCR, TCRdb re-called the RT-PCR reads, giving one row per CDR3 protein. The sample yields 630,000 or so distinct CDR3 sequences, about a sixth seen once. Here the sequenced sample was PBMCs from blood, taken less than 13 days after vaccination. The origin of the receptors is a man aged 50-59 years who received an inactivated influenza vaccine.

The rearrangement links TRBV7-2 to TRBJ2-1, with 7 bases lining up with TRBD2. CDR1 is SGHTA and CDR2 is FQGNSA in the germline V gene. V shed 1 base, J shed 3 bases, and the junction held 3 bases outside the gene matches. This CDR3 region has 15 residues. The CDR3 region is CASSLGGSFYNEQFF. The CDR3 nucleotides read TGTGCCAGCAGCTTAGGCGGGAGTTTCTACAATGAGCAGTTCTTC.

The chain combines TRBV4-1 with TRBJ2-7; D is undetermined. Trimming pared 3 bases from V and 4 bases from J, leaving 13 bases between. Germline V gene data show CDR1 as MGHRA and CDR2 as YSYEKL. The CDR3 runs 14 residues. The CDR3, as DNA: TGCGCCAGCAGCCATAATTCGGGTTATTACGAGCAGTACTTC. Translating gives CASSHNSGYYEQYF.

This clonotype appeared a few times. The junction shows a germline mismatch at one end, possibly a read error. This chain links TRBV9 with TRBJ2-1; D not resolved. The length of the CDR3 is 14 residues. CDR1 SGDLS and CDR2 YYNGEE come from the germline V gene. The CDR3 spells CASSVAFSDNEQFF. CDR3 nucleotide sequence: TGTGCCAGCAGCGTAGCATTCTCCGACAATGAGCAGTTCTTC. Full variable domain (outside the CDR3, taken from reference TRBV9 and TRBJ2-1): DSGVTQTPKHLITATGQRVTLRCSPRSGDLSVYWYQQSLDQGLQFLIQYYNGEERAKGNILERFSAQQFPDLHSELNLSSLELGDSALYFCASSVAFSDNEQFFGPGTRLTVL.

This clonotype was counted a few times. The chain is built from TRBV11-2 and TRBJ1-6; no reliable D call. Germline V CDR1 and CDR2: SGHAT, FQNNGV. The CDR3 covers 14 residues. Trimming removed 5 bases at V and 9 bases at J, with 14 bases between. CDR3 sequence (DNA): TGTGCCAGCAGCCCGTCCTCTGCAGGTTCACCCCTCCACTTT. It translates to CASSPSSAGSPLHF.

V usage is TRBV5-1 and J usage is TRBJ1-2; D not resolved. This CDR3 has 12 residues. Germline V gene sequence: CDR1 SGHRS, CDR2 YFSETQ. V lost 2 bases and J 8 bases, leaving 10 bases between the germline ends. This CDR3 is CASSFDGVGYTF. The CDR3 coding sequence is TGCGCCAGCAGCTTCGACGGGGTAGGCTACACCTTC.